This T cell receptor beta chain appears in the sequencing data of a study of T cells in localized non-small cell lung cancer. As to this clone: Its antigen is as yet unknown.

General study findings and limits: Investigators sequenced only a single tumor region, leaving heterogeneity possible.

The V segment lost 5 bases and the J segment 0 bases; nucleotides outside the gene matches: 7. The CDR3 has 16 residues. The germline CDR1 and CDR2 sequences are MDHEN and SYDVKM. The assay was immunoSEQ multiplex PCR, and TCRdb's table has in-frame clones only and misses some. The sample has 1,100 to 1,500 clones; roughly 24% are singletons. The TCR was taken from a woman aged 35 to 69 with stage I lung adenocarcinoma. The material was lung tumor tissue, obtained before any cancer treatment. The chain couples TRBV28 to TRBJ1-1; 9 bases fit TRBD1. The CDR3 spells CASSRHRGRLNTEAFF. In DNA form, the CDR3 reads TGTGCCAGCAGTCGACACAGGGGGCGCCTGAACACTGAAGCTTTCTTT.